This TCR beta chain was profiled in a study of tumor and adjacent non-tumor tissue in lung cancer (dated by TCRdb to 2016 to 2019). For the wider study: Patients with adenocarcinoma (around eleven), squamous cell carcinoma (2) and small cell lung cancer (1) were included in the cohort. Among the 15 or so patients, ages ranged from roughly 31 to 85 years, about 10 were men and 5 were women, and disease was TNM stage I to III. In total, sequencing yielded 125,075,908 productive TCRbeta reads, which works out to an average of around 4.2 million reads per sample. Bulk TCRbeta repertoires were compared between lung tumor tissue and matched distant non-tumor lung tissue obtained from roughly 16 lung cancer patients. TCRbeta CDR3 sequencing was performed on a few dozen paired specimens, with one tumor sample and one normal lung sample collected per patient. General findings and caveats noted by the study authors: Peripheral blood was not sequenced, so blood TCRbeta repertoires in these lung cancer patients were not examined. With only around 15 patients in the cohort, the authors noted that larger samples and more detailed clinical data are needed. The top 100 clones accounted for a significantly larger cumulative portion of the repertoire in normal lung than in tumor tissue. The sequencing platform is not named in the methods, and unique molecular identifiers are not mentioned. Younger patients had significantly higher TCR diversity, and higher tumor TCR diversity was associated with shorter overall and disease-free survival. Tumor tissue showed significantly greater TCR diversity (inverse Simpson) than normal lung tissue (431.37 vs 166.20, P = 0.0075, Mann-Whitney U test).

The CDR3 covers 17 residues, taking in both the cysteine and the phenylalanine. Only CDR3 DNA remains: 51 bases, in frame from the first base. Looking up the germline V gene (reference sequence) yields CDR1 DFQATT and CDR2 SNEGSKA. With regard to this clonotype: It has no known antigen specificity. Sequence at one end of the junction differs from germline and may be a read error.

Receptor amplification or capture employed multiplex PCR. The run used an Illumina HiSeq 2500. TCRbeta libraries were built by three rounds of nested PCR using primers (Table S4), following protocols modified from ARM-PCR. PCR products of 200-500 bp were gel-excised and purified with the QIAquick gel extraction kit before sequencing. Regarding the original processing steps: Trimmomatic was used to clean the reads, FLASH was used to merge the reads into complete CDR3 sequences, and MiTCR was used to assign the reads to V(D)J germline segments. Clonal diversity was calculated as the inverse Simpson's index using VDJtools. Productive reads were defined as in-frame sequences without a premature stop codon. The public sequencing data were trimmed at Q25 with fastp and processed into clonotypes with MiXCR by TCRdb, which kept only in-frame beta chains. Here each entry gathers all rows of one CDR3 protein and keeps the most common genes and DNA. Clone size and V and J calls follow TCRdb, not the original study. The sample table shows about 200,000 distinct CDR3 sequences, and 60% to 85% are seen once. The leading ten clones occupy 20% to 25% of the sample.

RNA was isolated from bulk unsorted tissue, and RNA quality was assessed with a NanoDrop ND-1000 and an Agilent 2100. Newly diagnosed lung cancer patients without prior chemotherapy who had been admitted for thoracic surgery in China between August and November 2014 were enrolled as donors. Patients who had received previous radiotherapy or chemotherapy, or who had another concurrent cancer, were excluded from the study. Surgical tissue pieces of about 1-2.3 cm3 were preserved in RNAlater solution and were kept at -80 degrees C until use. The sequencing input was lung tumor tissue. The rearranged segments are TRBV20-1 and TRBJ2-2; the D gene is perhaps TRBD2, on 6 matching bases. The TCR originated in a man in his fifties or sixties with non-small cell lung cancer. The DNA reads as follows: TGCACTGCTAGAGCTTCGGGTGGGGGGAGCAACACCTGGGAGCTGTTTTTT. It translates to CTARASGGGSNTWELFF.